Detailed here is one T cell receptor (beta chain). The same CDR3 can be traced to other DNA sequences in this sample. This specimen belongs to a study of cytomegalovirus exposure and HLA in healthy donors. 13 Jbeta primers and 60 Vbeta primers were used for the PCR. The protocol was immunoSEQ multiplex PCR, while the TCRdb copy is restricted to in-frame clones and leaves out a portion. The sample records about 160,000 clones, about three quarters being singletons. Germline V CDR1 and CDR2: KGHSH, LQKENI. This CDR3 comprises 15 residues. V lost 3 bases and J 0 bases, leaving 11 bases between the germline ends.

The V and J genes are TRBV18 and TRBJ1-1; D may be TRBD1 (5 bases). The clonotype was recovered from a woman aged 40 to 50 in good health and CMV-seronegative. What was sequenced was PBMCs. The CDR3 DNA reads TGTGCCAGCTCACCCGGGCAGGGCATGAACACTGAAGCTTTCTTT. Translation gives CASSPGQGMNTEAFF.